Detailed here is one TCR beta chain. What it binds is not known. The data belong to a study of shared clonotypes between healthy human individuals. At the level of the study: Three plates each covered CD4 naive and memory; CD8 naive two, CD8 memory one.

It was CD45RO-negative cells, positively selected for CCR7, that made up naive CD8 cells, with terminally differentiated effector memory CD45RA+ cells excluded. The study's findings and limits: The study's rarefaction showed incomplete sorted-subset sequencing despite large depth. Generally, naive subsets came out with larger estimated richness than memory subsets. Roughly 5% of naive CD4 clonotypes were common to four donors.

Assay: immunoSEQ multiplex PCR; the TCRdb copy retains only in-frame clones and omits some. The data hold about 2 million clones, with approximately 95% observed a single time. The CDR3 contains 16 residues. V lost 4 bases, J lost 8 bases, and 8 bases stayed unmatched. The germline V gene encodes CDR1 SGHAT and CDR2 FQNNGV. The chain links TRBV11-2 to TRBJ2-1; 13 bases map to TRBD2. This TCR derives from a young man in good health. The material sequenced was naive CD8+ T cells sorted from blood. CDR3 region: CASSSPGLAGLDEQFF. The CDR3 DNA reads as TGTGCCAGCAGCTCGCCGGGACTAGCGGGATTGGATGAGCAGTTCTTC.